One and the same sample provided the 32 T cell receptor beta chains below, sequenced in a study of human T cells and chemical hapten exposure. Sample time point: patch test 2, 6 weeks after DPC sensitization. As for treatment: therapeutic diphenylcyclopropenone sensitization with weekly scalp DPC. Using its own MiXCR run on the RACE reads, TCRdb lists one record per CDR3 protein. This sample has around 42,000 distinct CDR3 sequences, with approximately 3.4% found just once. Source: whole blood, taken in connection with sensitization to the hapten diphenylcyclopropenone (DPC). The receptors come from a man in his forties or fifties with alopecia areata. Some clones in this sample may be carry-over from other donors' samples.

The chain is built from TRBV6-5 and TRBJ2-2; TRBD2 is a possible D gene (5 bases). Looked up from germline, CDR1 is MNHEY and CDR2 is SVGAGI. The V end lost 2 bases, the J end lost 7 bases, and 5 bases lay between the germline ends. This CDR3 is 12 amino acids long. The CDR3 DNA is TGTGCCAGCAGTTACCGGGGCGGGGAGCTGTTTTTT. Translated, it gives CASSYRGGELFF.

J is TRBJ2-1 and V is TRBV19; TRBD2 matches 13 bases. Germline V gene sequence: CDR1 LNHDA, CDR2 SQIVND (reference sequence). J lost 7 bases, V lost 5 bases, and 14 bases had no gene match. The CDR3 has 18 amino acids. CDR3 DNA: TGTGCCAGTAGTCTCGGGACTAGCGGGGCAGTCGGGGGGAATGAGCAGTTCTTC. It translates to CASSLGTSGAVGGNEQFF.

This clonotype has a handful of counts. The chain links TRBV2 to TRBJ1-2; TRBD1 agrees at 7 bases. The CDR3 sequence is 18 residues long. Trimming removed 0 bases from V and 2 bases from J; junction bases left unmatched: 12. CDR1 and CDR2 (germline): SNHLY, FYNNEI. The CDR3 region is CASSEALYAGDSNYGYTF. Here the CDR3 DNA reads TGTGCCAGCAGTGAAGCCTTATATGCCGGGGACAGCAACTATGGCTACACCTTC.

This clonotype was detected ten times or more. The chain employs TRBV27 and TRBJ2-7; the D is unclear. The CDR3 runs to 12 residues. Trimming took 8 bases from V and 6 from J, leaving 14 bases between them. Germline V gene lookup returns CDR1 MNHEY and CDR2 SMNVEV (reference sequence). The chain's CDR3 is CASRPRSGEQYF. The DNA for the CDR3 is TGTGCCAGCCGCCCCCGCTCAGGCGAGCAGTACTTC.

This clonotype has at least ten counts. The chain carries TRBV18 and TRBJ2-3, with a possible D match to TRBD2 (5 bases). The V end lost 2 bases, the J end lost 2 bases, and 14 bases lay between the germline ends. Germline V gives CDR1 KGHSH, CDR2 LQKENI. The CDR3 totals 16 residues. This CDR3 is CASSPGGSGTTDTQYF. The CDR3 nucleotides read TGTGCCAGCTCACCAGGAGGCAGCGGAACCACAGATACGCAGTATTTT.

This clonotype was picked up many times. The chain combines TRBV6-5 with TRBJ2-7; weak D call: TRBD1 (6 bases). The germline gives CDR1 MNHEY, CDR2 SVGAGI. Trimming took 6 bases from V and 3 from J, leaving 15 bases between them. This CDR3 region has 14 residues. In DNA, the CDR3 is TGTGCCAGCAGCTACAGGGACGGTTTCTACGAGCAGTACTTC. Translation gives CASSYRDGFYEQYF.

On this clonotype: A much larger clone lies one base from this, so it may be a read error. The V gene is TRBV28, the J gene TRBJ1-1, with D uncertain. The CDR3 totals 17 residues. Deletions cut 10 bases from V and 2 bases from J, with 26 bases between. Germline values: CDR1 MDHEN, CDR2 SYDVKM. The CDR3 DNA is TGTGCCACCACAAACTTTCCCGGGATGGTCTTTAACACTGAAGCTTTCTTT. Its translation is CATTNFPGMVFNTEAFF.

Ten or more counts support this clonotype. The J gene is TRBJ1-4, the V gene TRBV25-1; D may be TRBD1 (5 bases). The CDR3 length is 14 residues. Germline V CDR1 and CDR2: MGHDK, SYGVNS. Trimming left V 3 bases short and J 4 bases short, with 9 bases between. For the CDR3, the DNA is TGTGCCAGCAGTGATGGGGCGCGTAATGAAAAACTGTTTTTT. As protein: CASSDGARNEKLFF.

This clonotype has at least ten counts. The chain recombines TRBV29-1 with TRBJ1-1; D call uncertain. The CDR3 runs to 12 residues. V dropped 3 bases and J dropped 1 base, with 6 bases sitting between them. Germline-derived CDR1 and CDR2 are SQVTM and ANQGSEA. DNA for the CDR3: TGCAGCGTTGAGGGAGAGAACACTGAAGCTTTCTTT. Translated, it gives CSVEGENTEAFF.

This clonotype has a count of ten or more. CDR3 in DNA: TGTGCCAGCAGCCAAGCTAACTCCTACGAGCAGTACTTC. Translated: CASSQANSYEQYF. This chain connects TRBV3-1 to TRBJ2-7; D is uncertain. The CDR3 loop spans 13 amino acids. Trimming removed 1 base from V and 0 bases from J, with 4 bases in between. The germline gives CDR1 LGHDT, CDR2 YNNKEL (reference sequence).

Ten or more counts support this clonotype. This chain joins TRBV7-9 and TRBJ1-2; D remains ambiguous. Germline V gene data show CDR1 as SEHNR and CDR2 as FQNEAQ (reference sequence). Trimming shortened V by 2 bases and J by 8 bases, and 9 bases separated the two germline ends. The CDR3 totals 12 residues. The CDR3 DNA reads TGTGCCAGCAGCTTATTTTCTTCGGGCTACACCTTC. Residues: CASSLFSSGYTF.

In this sample, this clonotype turned up many times. The rearrangement links TRBV5-5 to TRBJ1-3; no reliable D call. Looked up from germline, CDR1 is SGHKS and CDR2 is YYEKEE (reference sequence). V was cut by 2 bases and J by 2 bases, with 17 bases left in between. The CDR3 length is 17 residues. The CDR3 reads CASSLRAVSLPGNTIYF. The CDR3 nucleotides are TGTGCCAGCAGCTTACGGGCAGTAAGTCTACCTGGAAACACCATATATTTT.

At least ten counts were recorded for this clonotype. The chain employs TRBV5-1 and TRBJ2-5; a weak D match, TRBD2 (7 bases). The V end was cut by 3 bases, the J end by 1 base, with 13 bases between. Germline CDR1 reads SGHRS; CDR2 reads YFSETQ. CDR3 length equals 15 residues. Here the CDR3 DNA reads TGCGCCAGCAGCTGGAGGGGGGGGTCCCAAGAGACCCAGTACTTC. Protein: CASSWRGGSQETQYF.

This clonotype was picked up many times. The V gene is TRBV12-3 or TRBV12-4, the J gene TRBJ1-1; TRBD1 matches 9 bases. Trimming removed 6 bases from V and 0 bases from J; junction bases left unmatched: 5. The CDR3 length is 15 residues. The CDR3 reads CASRPGQGLNTEAFF. The CDR3 DNA reads as TGTGCCAGCAGGCCAGGACAGGGGTTGAACACTGAAGCTTTCTTT.

Many counts were recorded for this clonotype. This chain joins TRBV5-1 and TRBJ2-4; no definite D call. Germline assignment: CDR1 SGHRS and CDR2 YFSETQ. V was pared by 1 base and J by 6 bases, with 11 bases between. The CDR3 spans 14 residues. The CDR3 DNA sequence: TGCGCCAGCAGCTTGAAGGAGTCTGGAAACATTCAGTACTTC. Amino acids: CASSLKESGNIQYF.

This clonotype was observed a few times. V usage is TRBV6-5 and J usage is TRBJ1-5; no clear D. V was pared by 0 bases and J by 4 bases, with 10 bases between. The CDR3 is 15 amino acids. Germline CDR1 and CDR2: MNHEY and SVGAGI. The DNA for the CDR3 is TGTGCCAGCAGTTACTCTTGGACCTCAAATCAGCCCCAGCATTTT. Protein sequence: CASSYSWTSNQPQHF.

This clonotype came up many times. V usage is TRBV28 and J usage is TRBJ1-1; 8 nucleotides align to TRBD1. CDR1 is MDHEN and CDR2 is SYDVKM in the germline V gene. Losses at the gene ends were 5 bases for V and 4 bases for J; bases not matched to a gene: 15. The CDR3 is made up of 17 amino acids. The CDR3 reads CASSPLRGGTGPTEAFF. In nucleotides, the CDR3 is TGTGCCAGCAGTCCACTTAGAGGGGGGACAGGTCCCACTGAAGCTTTCTTT.

This clonotype was detected ten times or more. V is TRBV3-1 and J is TRBJ2-5; D ambiguous. The germline V gene encodes CDR1 LGHDT and CDR2 YNNKEL (reference sequence). The CDR3 is 14 residues long. The ends were cut back, 4 bases at V and 5 bases at J, with 14 bases in the middle. The CDR3, as DNA: TGTGCCAGCAGCCCCCCCTTCACCCGGGAGACCCAGTACTTC. This codes for CASSPPFTRETQYF.

Note on this clonotype: A much larger clone differs by one base, so this may be a read error. This rearrangement joins TRBV5-1 to TRBJ1-6, with D hard to call. The CDR3 is 15 amino acids. Trimming shortened V by 0 bases and J by 7 bases, and 11 bases separated the two germline ends. Germline V CDR1 and CDR2: SGHRS, YFSETQ. CDR3 bases: TGCGCCAGCAGCTTGGAGTCAGAGAGGAATTCACCCCTCCACTTT. This sequence encodes CASSLESERNSPLHF.

Ten or more counts support this clonotype. The chain carries TRBV28 and TRBJ2-6; no clear D gene. This CDR3 has 16 residues. Germline V gene data show CDR1 as MDHEN and CDR2 as SYDVKM. V was cut by 4 bases and J by 0 bases, with 10 bases left in between. As DNA, the CDR3 is TGTGCCAGCAGTTCCGTTGCAGCCTCTGGGGCCAACGTCCTGACTTTC. Residues: CASSSVAASGANVLTF. Complete variable domain (other parts from reference TRBV28 and TRBJ2-6): DVKVTQSSRYLVKRTGEKVFLECVQDMDHENMFWYRQDPGLGLRLIYFSYDVKMKEKGDIPEGYSVSREKKERFSLILESASTNQTSMYLCASSSVAASGANVLTFGAGSRLTVL.

This clonotype has a count of ten or more. The gene calls are TRBV7-2 and TRBJ2-7; 8 bases line up with TRBD1. After removal of 2 bases from V and 2 bases from J, the junction contained 5 bases not matched to a gene. There are 15 residues in the CDR3. The germline gives CDR1 SGHTA, CDR2 FQGNSA. CDR3 nucleotides: TGTGCCAGCAGCTTACACGCAGGGGGCACCTACGAGCAGTACTTC. Protein product: CASSLHAGGTYEQYF.

This clonotype was observed at least ten times. The chain employs TRBV20-1 and TRBJ2-7, with 7 bases lining up with TRBD1. This CDR3 is 13 amino acids long. Trimming took 6 bases from V and 3 from J; bases not matched to a gene: 8. Germline V CDR1 and CDR2: DFQATT, SNEGSKA (reference sequence). The CDR3 DNA sequence: TGCAGTGCACAGGACAGGCTGGGCTACGAGCAGTACTTC. Translated, it gives CSAQDRLGYEQYF.

This clonotype has just a few counts. CDR3 loop: CAITPGQGAGEQYF. CDR3 in DNA: TGTGCCATCACCCCGGGACAGGGGGCCGGGGAGCAGTACTTC. J is TRBJ2-7 and V is TRBV10-3, with 12 bases aligning to TRBD1. CDR1 is ENHRY, CDR2 SYGVKD, per germline. The V gene end was trimmed by 7 bases and the J gene end by 7 bases; junction bases not matched to a gene: 8. The CDR3 extends over 14 amino acids.

This clonotype was seen repeatedly, ten times or more. The gene calls are TRBV28 and TRBJ1-2; the D is unclear. The V gene's germline CDR1 is MDHEN and CDR2 SYDVKM. This CDR3 has 12 amino acids. The CDR3 nucleotides are TGTGGCAGACCCTCTGATACCGATCTCTACACCTTC. Its protein product is CGRPSDTDLYTF.

This clonotype has ten or more counts. The rearrangement joins TRBV4-2 to TRBJ2-1, with a tentative D call TRBD2 (5 bases). Germline V gives CDR1 LGHNA, CDR2 YNFKEQ. V dropped 1 base and J dropped 4 bases, with 8 bases sitting between them. The CDR3 runs to 14 residues. The CDR3 nucleotides are TGTGCCAGCAGCCAAGCAGAGGGTTACAATGAGCAGTTCTTC. Its translation: CASSQAEGYNEQFF.

This clonotype was counted many times. The chain joins TRBV27 to TRBJ2-1; 10 positions match TRBD1. J lost 8 bases, V lost 6 bases, and 4 bases had no gene match. Germline CDR1 reads MNHEY; CDR2 reads SMNVEV (reference sequence). The CDR3 loop spans 13 amino acids. CDR3 in DNA: TGTGCCAGCAGCTTGACAGGGGGCTATGAGCAGTTCTTC. Translated, it gives CASSLTGGYEQFF.

This clonotype showed up many times. The CDR3 DNA is TGTGCCAGCCTCGAGGGGGAGACCCAGTACTTC. Protein: CASLEGETQYF. The rearrangement uses TRBV6-5 and TRBJ2-5, with D possibly being TRBD1 or TRBD2 (5 bases each). Per germline, CDR1 MNHEY and CDR2 SVGAGI. The CDR3 covers 11 residues. Between the trimmed V and J ends, which lost 8 bases and 5 bases, there was a span of 9 bases.

This clonotype was seen repeatedly, ten times or more. This sequence joins TRBV6-2 or TRBV6-3 and TRBJ2-1; 8 bases are shared with TRBD2. This CDR3 region has 12 residues. Per germline, CDR1 MNHEY and CDR2 SVGEGT. V lost 5 bases to trimming and J lost 8 bases; unmatched junction nucleotides: 2. CDR3 in DNA: TGTGCCAGCAGTCGGGGGGGCGATGAGCAGTTCTTC. Protein sequence: CASSRGGDEQFF.

This clonotype was detected ten times or more. This chain connects TRBV7-9 to TRBJ2-7, with unresolved D. The V end lost 0 bases, the J end lost 0 bases, and 12 bases lay between the germline ends. Germline V gene data show CDR1 as SEHNR and CDR2 as FQNEAQ (reference sequence). The CDR3 covers 16 residues. The CDR3 DNA follows: TGTGCCAGCAGCTTAGCTAATGGCGGCAGCTCCTACGAGCAGTACTTC. Its translation: CASSLANGGSSYEQYF.

The table lists this clonotype with many counts. The genes are TRBV15 and TRBJ2-7, with TRBD2 matching over 8 bases. CDR3 length equals 12 residues. Looked up from germline, CDR1 is LNHNV and CDR2 is YYDKDF (reference sequence). V dropped 7 bases and J dropped 5; count of bases not matched to a gene: 4. CDR3 coding DNA: TGTGCCACCACTGCGGGAGGCCACGAGCAGTACTTC. This codes for CATTAGGHEQYF.

The V call is TRBV28, the J call TRBJ2-7, with D perhaps matching TRBD2 (5 bases). V was cut by 3 bases and J by 0 bases, with 12 bases left in between. The CDR3 covers 15 residues. CDR1 and CDR2 (germline): MDHEN, SYDVKM. The CDR3 is CASSFKEGSSYEQYF. The CDR3 nucleotides read TGTGCCAGCAGTTTTAAAGAGGGATCCTCCTACGAGCAGTACTTC. The full variable domain, with the rest looked up from reference TRBV28 and TRBJ2-7, is DVKVTQSSRYLVKRTGEKVFLECVQDMDHENMFWYRQDPGLGLRLIYFSYDVKMKEKGDIPEGYSVSREKKERFSLILESASTNQTSMYLCASSFKEGSSYEQYFGPGTRLTVT.

Only a few counts were recorded for this clonotype. The chain is built from TRBV20-1 and TRBJ1-1, with a tentative D call TRBD1 (5 bases). Between the trimmed V and J ends, which lost 2 bases and 0 bases, there was a span of 10 bases. Germline V gives CDR1 DFQATT, CDR2 SNEGSKA (reference sequence). The CDR3 runs 14 residues. The CDR3 is CSARQSTVNTEAFF. The CDR3 region has the DNA TGCAGTGCTAGACAATCGACAGTGAACACTGAAGCTTTCTTT.